The 14 T cell receptor beta chains below all came from one sample that was sequenced in a study of a mutant IDH1 vaccine in newly diagnosed glioma. Produced via immunoSEQ multiplex PCR; TCRdb's table is partial and in-frame only. Of approximately 37,000 clones in the sample, approximately 82% were seen once. These TCRs' antigens remain unknown. As for time point: week 47, end of study. One vaccine dose held 300 ug of mutant IDH1 20-mer peptide and came with topical imiquimod. The specimen was PBMCs, collected from a glioma patient whose treatment included an IDH1 peptide vaccine. The origin of the receptors is a young man with glioma. Some clones in this sample may be carry-over from other donors' samples.

The rearrangement links TRBV10-3 to TRBJ1-1, with TRBD1 matching 7 bases. CDR1 is ENHRY and CDR2 is SYGVKD in the germline V gene. J lost 5 bases, V lost 5 bases, and 8 bases had no gene match. The CDR3 covers 14 residues. The CDR3 here is CAISNPGGGTEAFF. CDR3 nucleotide sequence: TGTGCCATCAGTAACCCAGGGGGGGGGACTGAAGCTTTCTTT.

This chain uses TRBV4-1 with TRBJ2-1, with 7 bases matching TRBD2. Germline V gene lookup returns CDR1 MGHRA and CDR2 YSYEKL. The CDR3 spans 16 residues. V shed 2 bases, J shed 2 bases, and the junction held 6 bases outside the gene matches. DNA of the CDR3: TGCGCCAGCAGCCAACCTCAGCGGGACCCCTACAATGAGCAGTTCTTC. Translating it yields CASSQPQRDPYNEQFF.

This clone has only one observation. The chain has TRBV2 and TRBJ2-7; 8 bases map to TRBD2. V trimming: 2 bases; J trimming: 1 base; junction bases outside the gene matches: 4. This CDR3 spans 15 amino acids. The germline gives CDR1 SNHLY, CDR2 FYNNEI. The CDR3 protein is CASSEQGLESYEQYF. The CDR3 DNA reads TGTGCCAGCAGTGAACAGGGACTAGAGTCCTACGAGCAGTACTTC.

This sequence joins TRBV20-1 and TRBJ1-1; possible D gene TRBD1, 5 bases. Per germline, CDR1 DFQATT and CDR2 SNEGSKA (reference sequence). This CDR3 contains 11 residues. Trimming removed 2 bases at V and 11 bases at J, with 12 bases between. The CDR3 here is CSARYRNGAFF. The CDR3 region has the DNA TGCAGTGCTAGATACAGGAATGGGGCTTTCTTT.

The V and J genes are TRBV4-1 and TRBJ1-2; 7 bases match TRBD1. The CDR3 contains 13 residues. CDR1 is MGHRA and CDR2 is YSYEKL in the germline V gene. The junction had 8 bases not matched to a gene; V was cut back by 5 bases and J by 8 bases. The DNA of the CDR3 is TGCGCCAGCAGCGAAGGACAGGCACTAGGCTACACCTTC. Residues: CASSEGQALGYTF.

This clone appeared once. The rearrangement links TRBV29-1 to TRBJ1-2; D remains ambiguous. The V gene's germline CDR1 is SQVTM and CDR2 ANQGSEA. The CDR3 contains 11 residues. V lost 4 bases and J lost 4, with 7 bases in between. Here the CDR3 reads CSVAVTYGYTF. The CDR3 DNA follows: TGCAGCGTTGCGGTAACCTATGGCTACACCTTC.

V usage is TRBV5-6 and J usage is TRBJ1-1, with D tentatively TRBD1 (5 bases). The V and J ends lost 2 bases and 3 bases respectively, with 11 bases between them. Germline CDR1 SGHDT, CDR2 YYEEEE. The CDR3 spans 14 residues. The CDR3: CASSLGTIHTEAFF. CDR3 in DNA: TGTGCCAGCAGCTTAGGGACCATCCACACTGAAGCTTTCTTT.

The chain combines TRBV4-1 with TRBJ1-2; 7 nucleotides match TRBD1. Germline V CDR1 and CDR2: MGHRA, YSYEKL. V lost 1 base and J lost 8; bases outside the gene matches: 4. This CDR3 comprises 13 residues. The CDR3 here is CASSQGQGDGYTF. Here the CDR3 DNA reads TGCGCCAGCAGCCAAGGGCAGGGGGACGGCTACACCTTC.

Relative to its sample, this clone is medium-sized. V gene TRBV4-2 combines with J gene TRBJ1-5; a weak D match, TRBD1 (6 bases). The CDR3 is 15 amino acids. Between the trimmed V and J ends, which lost 1 base and 2 bases, there was a span of 9 bases. Germline V gives CDR1 LGHNA, CDR2 YNFKEQ. The CDR3 DNA is TGTGCCAGCAGCCAAGGACAGGCGGGCAATCAGCCCCAGCATTTT. Amino acid sequence: CASSQGQAGNQPQHF.

The chain uses TRBV28 and TRBJ1-1; D uncertain. Per germline, CDR1 MDHEN and CDR2 SYDVKM. V was pared by 7 bases and J by 0 bases, with 6 bases between. CDR3 length: 12 residues. This CDR3 reads CASNSMNTEAFF. Here the CDR3 DNA reads TGTGCCAGCAATTCTATGAACACTGAAGCTTTCTTT.

The chain links TRBV27 to TRBJ2-7, with D possibly matching TRBD2 (6 bases). Germline V lookup: CDR1 MNHEY, CDR2 SMNVEV (reference sequence). The CDR3 runs to 14 residues. V dropped 1 base and J dropped 4 bases, with 11 bases sitting between them. CDR3: CASSLYAGGYEQYF. DNA for the CDR3: TGTGCCAGCAGTTTATATGCCGGGGGATACGAGCAGTACTTC.

J is TRBJ2-7 and V is TRBV9; 8 positions match TRBD2. V gave up 4 bases and J gave up 6 bases; unmatched junction bases: 6. The CDR3 totals 13 residues. In germline, CDR1 is SGDLS, CDR2 YYNGEE. CDR3 sequence (DNA): TGTGCCAGCAGCAATAGCGGGACTTCCGAGCAGTACTTC. Its translation: CASSNSGTSEQYF.

This clone was seen only once. The chain carries TRBV4-1 and TRBJ2-7; 7 bases map to TRBD2. V lost 1 base, J lost 3 bases, and 6 bases stayed unmatched. CDR3 length equals 15 residues. Germline values: CDR1 MGHRA, CDR2 YSYEKL. Here the CDR3 DNA reads TGCGCCAGCAGCCAAGGGCCTAGCGGTCTCTACGAGCAGTACTTC. Translation gives CASSQGPSGLYEQYF.

The chain has TRBV18 and TRBJ1-3; tentative D call: TRBD1 (6 bases). V lost 4 bases and J lost 2, with 21 bases in between. The germline V gene encodes CDR1 KGHSH and CDR2 LQKENI. CDR3 size: 18 residues. Written as DNA, the CDR3 is TGTGCCAGCTCACATACTCAGGGGTTAATAGCGGCTGGAAACACCATATATTTT. Translating it yields CASSHTQGLIAAGNTIYF.